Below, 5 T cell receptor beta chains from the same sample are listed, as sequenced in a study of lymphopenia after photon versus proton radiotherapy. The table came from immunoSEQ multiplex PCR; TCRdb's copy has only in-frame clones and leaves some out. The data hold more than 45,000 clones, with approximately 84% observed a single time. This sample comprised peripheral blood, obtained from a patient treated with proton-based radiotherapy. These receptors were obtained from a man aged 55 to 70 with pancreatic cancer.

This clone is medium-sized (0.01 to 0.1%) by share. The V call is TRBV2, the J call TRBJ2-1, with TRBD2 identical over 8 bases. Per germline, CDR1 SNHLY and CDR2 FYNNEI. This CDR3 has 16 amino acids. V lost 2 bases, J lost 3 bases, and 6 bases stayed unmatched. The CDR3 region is CASSEQAGGFYNEQFF. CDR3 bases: TGTGCCAGCAGTGAACAGGCGGGAGGTTTCTACAATGAGCAGTTCTTC. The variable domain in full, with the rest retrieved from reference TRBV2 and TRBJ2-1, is EPEVTQTPSHQVTQMGQEVILRCVPISNHLYFYWYRQILGQKVEFLVSFYNNEISEKSEIFDDQFSVERPDGSNFTLKIRSTKLEDSAMYFCASSEQAGGFYNEQFFGPGTRLTVL.

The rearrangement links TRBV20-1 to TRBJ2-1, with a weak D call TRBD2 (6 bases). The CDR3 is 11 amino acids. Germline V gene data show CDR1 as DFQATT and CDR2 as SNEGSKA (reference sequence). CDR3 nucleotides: TGCAGCATAGCTCGGGGGAGTGAGCAGTTCTTC. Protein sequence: CSIARGSEQFF.

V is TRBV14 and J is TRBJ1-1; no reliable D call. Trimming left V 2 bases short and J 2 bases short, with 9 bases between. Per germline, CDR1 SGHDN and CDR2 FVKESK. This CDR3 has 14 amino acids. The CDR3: CASSQIRGNTEAFF. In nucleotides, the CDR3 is TGTGCCAGCAGCCAAATCCGGGGAAACACTGAAGCTTTCTTT.

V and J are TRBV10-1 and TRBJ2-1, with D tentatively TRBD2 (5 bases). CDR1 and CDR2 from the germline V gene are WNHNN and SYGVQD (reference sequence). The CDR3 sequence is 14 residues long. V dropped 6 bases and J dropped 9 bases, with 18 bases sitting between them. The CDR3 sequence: CASSLDQLVTEQFF. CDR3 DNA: TGCGCCAGCAGCCTTGACCAACTAGTTACTGAGCAGTTCTTC.

The CDR3 is CASSQEGYYSNQPQHF. CDR3 nucleotide sequence: TGCGCCAGCAGCCAAGAGGGCTACTATAGCAATCAGCCCCAGCATTTT. The genes are TRBV4-1 and TRBJ1-5; no clear D gene. The CDR3 has 16 residues. Trimming cost V 0 bases and J 0 bases, with 9 bases left between them. Germline V gene data show CDR1 as MGHRA and CDR2 as YSYEKL.